This T cell receptor beta chain was identified in a study of regulatory T cells in long-lasting Graves disease. This clonotype was recorded many times. The target antigen is unknown. Study-wide findings and caveats: Persistent Graves' disease cases displayed lower TCR diversity than newly diagnosed ones.

Assembly of TCR beta libraries relied on iRepertoire HTBI primers together with Arm-PCR of CDR3 regions. Source study methods: Identified across the samples were approximately 60 TRBV segments and about 15 TRBJ segments. Via MiXCR, TCRdb re-called the multiplex PCR reads, giving one row per CDR3 protein. It is TCRdb's table, rather than the study itself, that gives the V and J calls and clone size. The sample lists roughly 350,000 distinct CDR3 sequences, under 20% occurring once. Time point indicated: newly diagnosed GD, antithyroid drugs for less than 3 months. The TCR library was made from RNA that had been extracted from PBMCs in TRIzol. From an endocrinology department in Xi'an, China, came the patients. This CDR3 has 18 amino acids. After removal of 0 bases from V and 4 bases from J, the junction contained 9 bases not matched to a gene. Germline V gives CDR1 SGHRS, CDR2 YFSETQ. These data were also reused for a study on T cells in Graves' hyperthyroidism and ophthalmopathy.

The specimen was peripheral blood mononuclear cells (PBMCs), collected at new diagnosis, from a patient treated with antithyroid drugs. The sequence was collected from a woman between 18 and 29 years old with Graves disease. This chain links TRBV5-1 with TRBJ2-1; 11 bases match TRBD2. The CDR3 coding sequence is TGCGCCAGCAGCTTGGGACTAGCGGGAACGTCAGGGTACAATGAGCAGTTCTTC. Translation: CASSLGLAGTSGYNEQFF.